The sequence of this T cell receptor beta chain was determined in a study of cytomegalovirus exposure and HLA in healthy donors (dated 2017 in TCRdb). About the investigation overall: An earlier analysis of 550 to 700 of the donors reported approximately 290 Gb of sequence data and around 120 million unique TCR beta sequences from about 179 million T cells. A separate validation cohort of over 95 different subjects was used in addition to the 666-subject first cohort. The later analysis used no new phenotypic data to find candidate immune exposures, relying instead on TCR beta sequences and their occurrence across donors. A later analysis re-examined previously published TCR beta repertoires from about 670 donors and added high-resolution HLA genotyping to investigate patterns of TCR occurrence. HLA typing covered class I and class II loci at four-digit resolution. Alongside the repertoire data, information on donor age, sex, ethnicity and CMV serostatus was compiled. Of the roughly 400 genotyped donors, 70% to 90% were placed in the genetic ancestry cluster associated with self-reported Caucasian donors. An early release covering 500 to 750 HLA-typed donors comprised around 300 gigabases of sequencing data and 85 million or so unique TCR sequences. The study profiled the T cell repertoires of approximately 700 subjects by immunosequencing and related them to cytomegalovirus serostatus. In a later genetic analysis, genome-wide SNP genotypes for about 55% of the roughly 700 donors were used, and that subset was treated as a discovery cohort. The aim of the study was to test whether cataloging public T cell receptors could identify signatures of past pathogen exposure. A handful of DR-DQ haplotypes were handled as single units for association and clustering because linkage in the cohort was strong. Every discovery cohort repertoire had been produced on one sequencing platform. To predict cytomegalovirus infection status, the study brought together high-throughput TCR immunosequencing, statistical association of individual TCRs with disease status, and machine learning. Across some 400 genotyped donors of the cohort, an average of about 240,000 unique TCR beta nucleotide sequences per donor were sequenced, and 15% to 20% of those sequences were non-productive. Typing coverage varied by locus: about 620-640 donors for A, B, C, DRB1 and DQB1; some 520 for DQA1; 600 to 610 for DPA1; roughly 450 for DPB1. An earlier analysis of 587 of the donors applied high-throughput TCR beta sequencing to assess whether each TCR beta V gene segment acted as functional or pseudogenic.

Broader findings and caveats from the paper: The classifier was reported to diagnose cytomegalovirus status with high specificity and sensitivity in both the original cohort and the validation cohort. Because counts were too low, some 17 rarely observed V segments, including chromosome 9 orphons, were excluded from the earlier analysis of fewer than 650 of the donors. An association between a missense DCLRE1C variant and V-gene and J-gene trimming of TCR beta chains was found in a later genetic analysis and replicated in an independent cohort. Most TCR sequences were seen in very few donors, while some public TCRs were found in many individuals. A group of highly shared sequence variants was considered likely to be a technical artifact of the sequencing pipeline. In vitro tests confirmed that a few of the cytomegalovirus-associated TCR beta chains recognize cytomegalovirus antigens. Strong co-occurrence of HLA alleles, especially DR and DQ, made assigning TCR associations to individual alleles difficult. Sequencing depth was assumed to be roughly uniform across donors in the presence/absence analyses, though that assumption may not hold. The cohort was sequenced for TCR beta chains only, and without alpha or paired-chain data the features that could be detected were limited. At a false discovery rate of 0.05, a later analysis linked about 16,000 TCR beta sequences to specific HLA alleles. A further reported finding was that TCR beta sequences accurately predicted the HLA-A and HLA-B alleles for most subjects in the first cohort. Correlated functional status among segregating V segments might be attributable to linkage disequilibrium, but an unknown experimental factor could not be ruled out. The authors suggested that the approach could potentially be extended to other disease states and immunological phenotypes. In the study, around 160 TCR beta chains were listed as associated with cytomegalovirus. A later analysis reported that several top co-occurrence clusters appeared linked to parvovirus B19, influenza, CMV and Epstein-Barr virus. A later analysis found that TCR association rates varied across HLA loci, with DRB1 alleles showing the most associated TCRs and HLA-C alleles the fewest. In a later analysis, HLA-associated TCR beta chains were found to be more clonally expanded and to have lower generation probabilities than equally common non-associated chains. The only immune exposure information available for the cohort was CMV serostatus. Because some donors lacked HLA typing at each locus, the association tests relied only on the typed subset. In an earlier analysis of roughly 500 of the donors, most TCR beta V segments appeared in productive rearrangements about 87% or about 30% of the time, broadly matching IMGT annotations. In a later genetic analysis, fewer N-insertions in productive TCRs were reported among donors in an Asian-associated ancestry cluster than the roughly 700-donor mean. In a later analysis, most CMV-associated TCR beta chains were found to appear HLA-restricted, with HLA associations seemingly driven largely by CMV exposure. The 87-base-pair reads could not distinguish some IMGT-functional V segments, including TRBV6-2 and TRBV6-3, so those segments were excluded.

This clone was recorded once. No cognate antigen has been identified for it. No much larger clone exists at a distance of one base, and base qualities are not known. CDR1 and CDR2 were assigned from the germline V gene as SNHLY and FYNNEI. V is pared back by 2 bases and J by 11 bases, with 13 bases lying between the germline termini. The CDR3 covers 14 residues, taking in both the cysteine and the phenylalanine. Here the CDR3 DNA is all that survives: 42 bases in frame from base 1. The cohort comprised some 700 healthy bone marrow donors. Cohort members were all nominally healthy when sampled, although unrecorded immune exposures were likely present. The donor tested CMV seronegative and was one of the 352 seronegative cohort members. A peripheral blood sample was collected from each donor, and TCR beta sequencing was performed on peripheral blood mononuclear cells. The Qiagen DNeasy Blood Extraction Kit was used to extract genomic DNA from the blood cell samples.

The library relied on the immunoSEQ multiplex PCR assay. For the multiplex PCR, a mixture combining 60 forward primers for TCR Vbeta segments and 13 reverse primers for TCR Jbeta segments was used. The CDR3 region of rearranged TCR beta genes was amplified from genomic DNA with a multiplex PCR assay. The amplified TCR beta libraries were sequenced on the Illumina HiSeq System as 87-base-pair reads. The original pipeline was this. In a later analysis, about 80 million unique TCR beta chains were counted across the 500 to 850 repertoires, and about 9.9 million of these chains were shared by at least two donors. To remove PCR and sequencing errors, raw reads were error-corrected and collapsed into unique sequences using a nearest-neighbor algorithm that merged closely related sequences. V, D and J gene segments were assigned by aligning CDR3 sequences to IMGT reference sequences. For a sequence to be retained, a match of at least six nucleotides was required to both a V gene segment and a J gene segment. Rearrangements were called productive when the CDR3 lacked stop codons and stayed in frame with V and J; all others were non-productive. Following IMGT convention, CDR3 was defined as the stretch from the second conserved V-encoded cysteine to the conserved J-encoded phenylalanine. Sequences without an unambiguous match to a single V gene segment were excluded from the earlier analysis of about 630 of the donors. In an earlier analysis of roughly 500 of the donors, V segments were called functional above 56.7% productive rearrangements and were called segregating when the between-donor standard deviation exceeded 5%. To diagnose cytomegalovirus status from the catalog of TCR beta chain sequences, a statistical classification framework was built. In a later analysis, TCR nucleotide sequences were compared against IMGT/GENE-DB human TR gene sequences so that V and J genes could be assigned. A later analysis assigned CDR3 sequences and most-parsimonious VDJ recombination scenarios with the TCRdist pipeline. In a later analysis, each TCR beta chain was defined by its CDR3 amino acid sequence together with its V-gene family, and reads lacking a unique V-gene family were excluded. To address suspected cross-contamination and a sequencing artifact, a later analysis removed 450 to 700 highly shared, low-generation-probability nucleotide sequences. In a later analysis, a clonal expansion index was calculated for each public chain from normalized within-repertoire ranks of inferred template counts. In a later analysis, generation probabilities were computed using a VDJ recombination model fitted to out-of-frame rearrangements, and the results were checked against IGoR. A later analysis scored TCR-TCR, TCR-HLA and TCR-CMV co-occurrence with hypergeometric tests, applying a repertoire-size bias correction to TCR pairs. In a later analysis, false discovery rates were estimated by permuting HLA or CMV assignments 20 times. A later analysis grouped co-occurring TCRs with DBSCAN, adding TCRdist sequence similarity when clustering within HLA-allele-positive subsets. For co-occurrence clustering, repertoires with fewer than 30,000 or more than 120,000 public chains were excluded, along with 5 or 6 repertoires with anomalous nucleotide sharing. Held by TCRdb, this immuneACCESS table contains in-frame sequences only and omits some clones. Under half of the omission traces to an unresolved V gene where checked; the cause of the rest is unknown. V and J calls and clone size follow that table, whereas D and trimming were derived from the DNA. The sample profile shows about 180,000 clones; 80% of them were found once. Around 1.9% of the sample is taken by the ten largest.

What was sequenced was PBMCs. The V gene is TRBV2 and the J gene is TRBJ1-6, with no reliable assignment of the D segment. This TCR was sampled from a woman in her twenties or thirties in good health and CMV-seronegative. This receptor carries the CDR3 CASSEYEGSTPLHF. The nucleotides are TGTGCCAGCAGTGAATATGAGGGTTCGACACCCCTCCACTTT.